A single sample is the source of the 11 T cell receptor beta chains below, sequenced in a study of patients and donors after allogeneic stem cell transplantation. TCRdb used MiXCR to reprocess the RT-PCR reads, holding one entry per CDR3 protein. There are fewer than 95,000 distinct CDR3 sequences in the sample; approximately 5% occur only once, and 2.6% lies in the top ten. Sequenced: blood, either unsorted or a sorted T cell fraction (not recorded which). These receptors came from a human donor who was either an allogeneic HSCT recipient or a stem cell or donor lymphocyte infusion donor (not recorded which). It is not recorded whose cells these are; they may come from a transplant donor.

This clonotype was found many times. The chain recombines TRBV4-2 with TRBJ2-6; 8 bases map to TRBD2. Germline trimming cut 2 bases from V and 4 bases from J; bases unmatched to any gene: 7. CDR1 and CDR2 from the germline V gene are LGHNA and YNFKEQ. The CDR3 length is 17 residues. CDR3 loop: CASSQPHGGDGANVLTF. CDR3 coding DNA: TGTGCCAGCAGCCAACCACACGGGGGGGACGGGGCCAACGTCCTGACTTTC.

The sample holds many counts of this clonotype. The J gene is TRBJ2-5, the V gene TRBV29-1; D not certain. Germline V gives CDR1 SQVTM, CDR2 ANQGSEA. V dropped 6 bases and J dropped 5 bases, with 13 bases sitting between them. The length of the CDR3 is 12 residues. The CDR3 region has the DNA TGCAGCGTGGCACGGGCACGGGAGACCCAGTACTTC. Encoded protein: CSVARARETQYF.

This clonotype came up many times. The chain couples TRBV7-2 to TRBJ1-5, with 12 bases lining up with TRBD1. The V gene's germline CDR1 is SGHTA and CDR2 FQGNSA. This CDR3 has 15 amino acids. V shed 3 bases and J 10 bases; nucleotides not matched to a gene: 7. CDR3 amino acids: CASSLVGTGGDPQHF. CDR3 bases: TGTGCCAGCAGCTTGGTCGGGACAGGGGGCGATCCCCAGCATTTT.

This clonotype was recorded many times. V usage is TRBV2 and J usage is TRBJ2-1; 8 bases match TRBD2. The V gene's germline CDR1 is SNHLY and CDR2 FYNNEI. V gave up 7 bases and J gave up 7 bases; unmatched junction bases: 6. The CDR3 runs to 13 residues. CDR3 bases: TGTGCCAGCACCCTGGGCGGGGGGAATGAGCAGTTCTTC. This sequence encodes CASTLGGGNEQFF. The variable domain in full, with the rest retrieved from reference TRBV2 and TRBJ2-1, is EPEVTQTPSHQVTQMGQEVILRCVPISNHLYFYWYRQILGQKVEFLVSFYNNEISEKSEIFDDQFSVERPDGSNFTLKIRSTKLEDSAMYFCASTLGGGNEQFFGPGTRLTVL.

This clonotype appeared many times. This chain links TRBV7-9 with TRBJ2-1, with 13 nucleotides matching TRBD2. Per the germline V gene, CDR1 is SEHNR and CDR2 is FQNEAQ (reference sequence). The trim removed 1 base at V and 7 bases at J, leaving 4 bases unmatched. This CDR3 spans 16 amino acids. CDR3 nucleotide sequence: TGTGCCAGCAGCTTAGACGCGACTAGCGGGAGGAATGAGCAGTTCTTC. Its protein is CASSLDATSGRNEQFF.

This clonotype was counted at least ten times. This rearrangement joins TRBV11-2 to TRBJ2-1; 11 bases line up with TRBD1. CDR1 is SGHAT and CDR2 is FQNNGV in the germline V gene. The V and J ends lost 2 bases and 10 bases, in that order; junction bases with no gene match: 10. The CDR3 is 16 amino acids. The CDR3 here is CASSLTGQGARLEQFF. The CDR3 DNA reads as TGTGCCAGCAGCTTAACCGGACAGGGGGCGCGGTTAGAGCAGTTCTTC.

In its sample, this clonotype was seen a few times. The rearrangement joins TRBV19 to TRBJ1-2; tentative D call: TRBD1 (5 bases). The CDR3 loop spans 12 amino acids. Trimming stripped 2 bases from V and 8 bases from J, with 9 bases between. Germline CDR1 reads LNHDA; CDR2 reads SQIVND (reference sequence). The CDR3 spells CASSIMGRGYTF. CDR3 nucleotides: TGTGCCAGTAGTATAATGGGACGGGGCTACACCTTC.

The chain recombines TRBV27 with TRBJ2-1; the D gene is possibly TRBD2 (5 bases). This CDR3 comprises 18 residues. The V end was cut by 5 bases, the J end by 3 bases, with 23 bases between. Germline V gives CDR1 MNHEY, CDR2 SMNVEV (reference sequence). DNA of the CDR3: TGTGCCAGCAGTGGCAGAGTGAGGGCCGAGGTGAACTACAATGAGCAGTTCTTC. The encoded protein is CASSGRVRAEVNYNEQFF.

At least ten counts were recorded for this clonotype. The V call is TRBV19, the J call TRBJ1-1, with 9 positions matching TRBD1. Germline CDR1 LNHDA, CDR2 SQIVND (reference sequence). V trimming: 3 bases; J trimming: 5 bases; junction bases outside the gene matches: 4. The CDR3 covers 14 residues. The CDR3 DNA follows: TGTGCCAGTAGTATCGACAGGGGGGGTACTGAAGCTTTCTTT. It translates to CASSIDRGGTEAFF.

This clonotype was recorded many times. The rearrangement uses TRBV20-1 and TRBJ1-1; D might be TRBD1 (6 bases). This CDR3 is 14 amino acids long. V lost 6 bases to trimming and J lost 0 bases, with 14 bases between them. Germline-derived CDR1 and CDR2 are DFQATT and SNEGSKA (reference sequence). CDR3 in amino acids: CSARLGALNTEAFF. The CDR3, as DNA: TGCAGTGCCCGTCTGGGGGCCTTGAACACTGAAGCTTTCTTT.

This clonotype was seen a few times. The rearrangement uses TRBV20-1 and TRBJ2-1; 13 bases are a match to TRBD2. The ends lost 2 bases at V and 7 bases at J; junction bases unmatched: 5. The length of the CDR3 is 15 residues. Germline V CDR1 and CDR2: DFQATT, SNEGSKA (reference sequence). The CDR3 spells CSARKLAGGPNEQFF. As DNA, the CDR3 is TGCAGTGCTAGAAAACTAGCGGGAGGGCCGAATGAGCAGTTCTTC.